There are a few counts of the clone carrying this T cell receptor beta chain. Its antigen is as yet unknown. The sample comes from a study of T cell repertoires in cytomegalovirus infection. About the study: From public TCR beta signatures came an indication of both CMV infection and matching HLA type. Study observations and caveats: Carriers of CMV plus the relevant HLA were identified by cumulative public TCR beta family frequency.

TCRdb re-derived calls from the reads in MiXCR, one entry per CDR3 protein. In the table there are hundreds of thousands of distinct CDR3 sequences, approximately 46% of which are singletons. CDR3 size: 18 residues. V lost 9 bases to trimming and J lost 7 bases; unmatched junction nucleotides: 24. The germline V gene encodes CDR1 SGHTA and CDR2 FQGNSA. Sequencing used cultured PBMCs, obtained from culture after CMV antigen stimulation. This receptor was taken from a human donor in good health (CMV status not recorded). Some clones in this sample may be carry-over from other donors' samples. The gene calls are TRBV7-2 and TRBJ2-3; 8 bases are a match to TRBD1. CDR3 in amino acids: CARTTRYHRDRSVNTQYF. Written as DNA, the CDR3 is TGTGCCAGGACGACGCGGTACCACCGGGACAGGTCCGTGAATACGCAGTATTTT.